A single sample is the source of the 3 T cell receptor beta chains below, sequenced in a study of T cell clonotyping in hematopoietic cell transplantation. Time point meaning: recipient sample about 28 days before transplant, after cytoreduction. Sequencing used immunoSEQ multiplex PCR; TCRdb keeps in-frame clones, though not all of them. The sample shows fewer than 8,000 clones, about 97% of them seen only once. Specimen: peripheral blood mononuclear cells, collected before stem cell transplant. The receptors derive from a man aged 65 to 85 with acute myeloid leukemia. Some clones in this sample may be carry-over from other donors' samples.

CDR3 sequence (DNA): TGTGCCAGCAGTGAATCTGGGAGGGGGACAGATACGCAGTATTTT. Translated: CASSESGRGTDTQYF. The rearrangement links TRBV6-1 to TRBJ2-3; D possibly corresponds to TRBD2 (7 bases). The V gene lost 2 bases and the J gene lost 3 bases, with 12 bases spanning the gap. This CDR3 has 15 residues. Germline V CDR1 and CDR2: MNHNS, SASEGT.

The J gene is TRBJ2-7, the V gene TRBV11-2; D ambiguous. V was cut by 0 bases and J by 4 bases, with 10 bases left in between. From germline, CDR1 is SGHAT and CDR2 FQNNGV. This CDR3 comprises 14 residues. In DNA, the CDR3 is TGTGCCAGCAGCTTAGATGCGGCAGGTTACGAGCAGTACTTC. Residues: CASSLDAAGYEQYF.

This chain uses TRBV19 with TRBJ1-2; 8 bases line up with TRBD1. The J segment lost 4 bases and the V segment lost 2 bases, leaving 12 bases of the junction unmatched. The CDR3 contains 17 residues. Germline V lookup: CDR1 LNHDA, CDR2 SQIVND (reference sequence). Here the CDR3 DNA reads TGTGCCAGTAGTATATCCTTCGGGACAGGCCACCCCTATGGCTACACCTTC. It translates to CASSISFGTGHPYGYTF.